This T cell receptor (beta chain) was identified in a study of blood T cell repertoires in COVID-19. Across the whole study: Sample material is recorded as cDNA or gDNA derived from T cells, B-cell-depleted T cells, or PBMCs.

The assay was immunoSEQ multiplex PCR, and TCRdb's table has in-frame clones only and misses some. The sample includes about 35,000 clones, about 90% seen only once; the top ten take around 40%. With 2 bases clipped from V and 4 bases from J, the junction kept 4 bases outside the gene matches. The CDR3 length is 15 residues. Germline values: CDR1 SNHLY, CDR2 FYNNEI. The source is a human donor in a cohort sampled during active COVID-19. The J gene is TRBJ2-5, the V gene TRBV2; 10 nucleotides align to TRBD2. Sequenced material: peripheral blood. The CDR3 bases are TGTGCCAGCAGTGAAAGAAGCGGGGGGGGAGAGACCCAGTACTTC. Protein sequence: CASSERSGGGETQYF.